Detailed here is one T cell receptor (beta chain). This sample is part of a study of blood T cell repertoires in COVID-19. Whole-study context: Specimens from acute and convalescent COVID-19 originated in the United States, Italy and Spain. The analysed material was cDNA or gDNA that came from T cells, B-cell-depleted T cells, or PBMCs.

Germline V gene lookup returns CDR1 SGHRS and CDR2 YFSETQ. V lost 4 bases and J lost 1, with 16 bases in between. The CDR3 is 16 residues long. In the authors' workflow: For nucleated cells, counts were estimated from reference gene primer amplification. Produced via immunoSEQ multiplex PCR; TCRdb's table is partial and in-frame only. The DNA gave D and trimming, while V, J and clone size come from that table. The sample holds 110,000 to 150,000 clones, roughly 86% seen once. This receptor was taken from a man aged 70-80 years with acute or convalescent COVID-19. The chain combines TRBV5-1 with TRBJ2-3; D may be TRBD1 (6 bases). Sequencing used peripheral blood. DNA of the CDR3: TGCGCCAGCAGCCCACCGACAGGTTCGGGCACAGATACGCAGTATTTT. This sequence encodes CASSPPTGSGTDTQYF. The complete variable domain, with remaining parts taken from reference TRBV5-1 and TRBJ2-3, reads KAGVTQTPRYLIKTRGQQVTLSCSPISGHRSVSWYQQTPGQGLQFLFEYFSETQRNKGNFPGRFSGRQFSNSRSEMNVSTLELGDSALYLCASSPPTGSGTDTQYFGPGTRLTVL.